The clone carrying this TCR beta chain was recorded a few times. Its antigen is as yet unknown. A much larger clone sits a single nucleotide away, making a read error possible. The study drew its donors from healthy HIV-negative adults without recent acute infections or vaccinations. In unsorted samples, genomic DNA was obtained using roughly 99 million PBMCs. This entry comes from a study of shared clonotypes between healthy human individuals. Germline CDR1 GTSNPN, CDR2 SVGIG (reference sequence). The CDR3 is 12 residues long. V dropped 3 bases and J dropped 6 bases, with 10 bases sitting between them. Spread over ten immunoSEQ deep assay plates, unsorted PBMC DNA underwent sequencing. Profiled with immunoSEQ multiplex PCR; TCRdb holds only in-frame clones, not every one. The sample carries around 500,000 clones, 70% to 80% recorded once. Study-level points and caveats: The sampled material consisted only of blood, and tissue repertoires are likely to differ.

The chain has TRBV30 and TRBJ2-3; no reliable D call. The receptor was derived from a woman between 35 and 50 years old in good health. Some clones in this sample may be carry-over from other donors' samples. The sequencing sample was made of PBMCs. In DNA, the CDR3 is TGTGCCTGGAGAAGTGTTGGGGATACGCAGTATTTT. Its protein product is CAWRSVGDTQYF.